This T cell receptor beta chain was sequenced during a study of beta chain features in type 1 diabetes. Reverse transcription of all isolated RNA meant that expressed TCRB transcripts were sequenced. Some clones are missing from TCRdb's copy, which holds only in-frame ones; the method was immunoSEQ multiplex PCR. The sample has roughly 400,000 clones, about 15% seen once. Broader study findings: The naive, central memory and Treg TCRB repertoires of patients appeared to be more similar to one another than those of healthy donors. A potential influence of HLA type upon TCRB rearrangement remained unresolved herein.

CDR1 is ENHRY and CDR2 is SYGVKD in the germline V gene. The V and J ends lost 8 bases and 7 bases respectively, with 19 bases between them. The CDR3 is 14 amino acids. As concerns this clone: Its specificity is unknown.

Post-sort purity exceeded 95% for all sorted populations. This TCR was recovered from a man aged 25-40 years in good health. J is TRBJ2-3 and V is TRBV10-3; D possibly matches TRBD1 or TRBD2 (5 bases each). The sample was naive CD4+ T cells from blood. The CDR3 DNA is TGTGCCATCGGGGCAGGGCGGAGCGGATATACGCAGTATTTT. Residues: CAIGAGRSGYTQYF.